This TCR beta chain came from a study of T cell responses to AZD1222 COVID-19 vaccine. Clones were read by immunoSEQ multiplex PCR, and TCRdb kept only the in-frame ones, dropping some. The sample has about 180,000 clones; approximately 91% are singletons. Study-wide findings and caveats: A reported finding is that nearly half of spike-specific TCRs target unmutated variant regions. The donor group comprised mostly white British people and more females; the analysis possibly underestimated clonal diversity. Repertoires were collected only later (after the peak T cell response had occurred). Two AZD1222 doses significantly raised spike-specific TCR breadth and depth over controls.

The V gene's germline CDR1 is DFQATT and CDR2 SNEGSKA (reference sequence). The length of the CDR3 is 16 residues. Comments on this clone: Its antigen remains unknown. A read error may account for a junction end that differs from germline.

V is TRBV20-1 and J is TRBJ2-1, with 8 bases aligning to TRBD2. The source of this sequence is an adult in good health. Sequencing used peripheral blood, obtained on day 0 of AZD1222 vaccination. The CDR3 nucleotides read TGCAGTGCTAGTAGGATCTTTGCGGGAGGCTACAGTGAGCAGTTCTTC. Amino acid sequence: CSASRIFAGGYSEQFF.